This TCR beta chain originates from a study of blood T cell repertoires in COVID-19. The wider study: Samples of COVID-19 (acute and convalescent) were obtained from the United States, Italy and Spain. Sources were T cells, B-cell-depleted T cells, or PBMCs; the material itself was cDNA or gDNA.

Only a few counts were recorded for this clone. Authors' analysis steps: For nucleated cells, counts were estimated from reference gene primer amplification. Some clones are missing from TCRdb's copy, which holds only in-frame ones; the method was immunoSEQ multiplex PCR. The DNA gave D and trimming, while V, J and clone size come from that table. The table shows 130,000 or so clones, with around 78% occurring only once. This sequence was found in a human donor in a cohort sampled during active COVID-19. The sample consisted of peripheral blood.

CDR3 DNA: TGCGCCAGCAGCCAAGATGAGTCGTGGGAGCAGTACTTC. Its translation is CASSQDESWEQYF. The chain carries TRBV4-1 and TRBJ2-7; D is unresolved. Deletions cut 0 bases from V and 7 bases from J, with 10 bases between. The CDR3 spans 13 residues. The germline V gene encodes CDR1 MGHRA and CDR2 YSYEKL.